A single sample is the source of the 29 T cell receptor beta chains below, sequenced in a study of vaccination and CD4 T cells after COVID-19. Cultured CD4+ T-cell DNA underwent Oncomine TCR Beta short-read sequencing. From the PCR reads, TCRdb called clonotypes with MiXCR, one entry per CDR3 protein. Of 10,000 or so distinct CDR3 sequences in the sample, approximately 30% were seen once. Treatment given: roughly nine-day PBMC culture with coronavirus spike peptide pools or control peptides (ViraFEST assay). These TCRs are of unknown antigen specificity. The source material was CD4+ T cells from blood, cultured in vitro, sampled after SARS-CoV-2 vaccination. These receptors came from a human donor who had recovered from COVID-19.

This clonotype appeared a few times. The gene calls are TRBV7-9 and TRBJ2-5; D might be TRBD2 (5 bases). This CDR3 spans 15 amino acids. Looked up from germline, CDR1 is SEHNR and CDR2 is FQNEAQ (reference sequence). Trimming stripped 3 bases from V and 1 base from J, with 12 bases between. The CDR3 region is CASSFTAVIQETQYF. CDR3 sequence (DNA): TGTGCCAGCAGCTTTACAGCGGTTATCCAAGAGACCCAGTACTTC.

This clonotype has just a few counts. The V and J genes are TRBV6-5 and TRBJ1-2; D gene uncertain. Germline V lookup: CDR1 MNHEY, CDR2 SVGAGI. V lost 4 bases to trimming and J lost 5 bases, with 11 bases between them. This CDR3 spans 13 amino acids. In DNA, the CDR3 is TGTGCCAGCAGTTGGACGCTTTCTTATGGCTACACCTTC. Residues: CASSWTLSYGYTF.

This clonotype was counted only a few times. V gene TRBV6-1 combines with J gene TRBJ2-3, with a possible D match to TRBD1 (6 bases). V was cut by 6 bases and J by 4 bases, with 14 bases left in between. There are 14 residues in the CDR3. Germline V lookup: CDR1 MNHNS, CDR2 SASEGT. CDR3 sequence: CASRLQGVADTQYF. DNA of the CDR3: TGTGCCAGCAGGTTACAGGGTGTGGCAGATACGCAGTATTTT.

V is TRBV25-1 and J is TRBJ2-3; a possible D gene is TRBD2 (5 bases). CDR3 length equals 13 residues. CDR1 MGHDK and CDR2 SYGVNS come from the germline V gene. Trimming removed 5 bases at V and 4 bases at J, with 10 bases between. CDR3 nucleotides: TGTGCCAGCAGTAAACTAGGTCCAGATACGCAGTATTTT. It encodes CASSKLGPDTQYF.

This clonotype has a single count. This chain uses TRBV18 with TRBJ1-5, with D maybe TRBD1 (6 bases). The CDR3 has 17 residues. V was pared by 2 bases and J by 0 bases, with 14 bases between. Germline-derived CDR1 and CDR2 are KGHSH and LQKENI. The CDR3 here is CASSPSPGQNSNQPQHF. The CDR3 nucleotides read TGTGCCAGCTCACCATCACCGGGACAAAATAGCAATCAGCCCCAGCATTTT. Full variable domain (rest looked up from reference TRBV18 and TRBJ1-5): NAGVMQNPRHLVRRRGQEARLRCSPMKGHSHVYWYRQLPEEGLKFMVYLQKENIIDESGMPKERFSAEFPKEGPSILRIQQVVRGDSAAYFCASSPSPGQNSNQPQHFGDGTRLSIL.

The chain carries TRBV7-2 and TRBJ2-4; no reliable D call. Germline V gene lookup returns CDR1 SGHTA and CDR2 FQGNSA. The CDR3 is made up of 17 amino acids. Trimming pared 5 bases from V and 0 bases from J, leaving 17 bases between. Written as DNA, the CDR3 is TGTGCCAGCAGCCCCCAACTGCGCACCCTAGCCAAAAACATTCAGTACTTC. Protein: CASSPQLRTLAKNIQYF.

The chain combines TRBV28 with TRBJ2-7; 9 bases line up with TRBD2. The ends lost 6 bases at V and 1 base at J; junction bases unmatched: 4. This CDR3 has 14 residues. Germline CDR1 reads MDHEN; CDR2 reads SYDVKM. The CDR3 loop is CASRNLAGSYEQYF. CDR3 DNA sequence: TGTGCCAGCAGGAATCTAGCGGGATCCTACGAGCAGTACTTC.

This chain connects TRBV7-3 to TRBJ2-5, with TRBD1 as a possible D gene (6 bases). Trimming pared 0 bases from V and 5 bases from J, leaving 10 bases between. Germline-derived CDR1 and CDR2 are SGHTA and FQGTGA. CDR3 length: 14 residues. CDR3 sequence reads: CASSLTSQGETQYF. In DNA form, the CDR3 reads TGTGCCAGCAGCTTAACGTCGCAGGGGGAGACCCAGTACTTC. Together with reference TRBV7-3 and TRBJ2-5, the CDR3 gives the full variable domain: GAGVSQTPSNKVTEKGKYVELRCDPISGHTALYWYRQSLGQGPEFLIYFQGTGAADDSGLPNDRFFAVRPEGSVSTLKIQRTERGDSAVYLCASSLTSQGETQYFGPGTRLLVL.

This clonotype was counted between two and nine times. This rearrangement joins TRBV6-2 or TRBV6-3 to TRBJ2-1; TRBD2 is a possible D gene (5 bases). The CDR3 is 17 amino acids. The V and J ends lost 2 bases and 0 bases respectively, with 14 bases between them. Germline loops: CDR1 MNHEY, CDR2 SVGEGT. DNA for the CDR3: TGTGCCAGCAGTTACACGTCGGGAATTAGCTCCTACAATGAGCAGTTCTTC. Translation gives CASSYTSGISSYNEQFF.

CDR3 amino acids: CASSLRGQGAALIGSPLHF. CDR3 DNA: TGTGCCAGCAGCTTAAGGGGACAGGGGGCGGCCCTGATCGGGTCACCCCTCCACTTT. This chain connects TRBV11-2 to TRBJ1-6, with 12 bases identical to TRBD1. Unmatched junction bases numbered 15, after V lost 2 bases and J lost 10 bases. Germline V gene lookup returns CDR1 SGHAT and CDR2 FQNNGV. The CDR3 is 19 residues long. The full variable domain, with the rest looked up from reference TRBV11-2 and TRBJ1-6, is EAGVAQSPRYKIIEKRQSVAFWCNPISGHATLYWYQQILGQGPKLLIQFQNNGVVDDSQLPKDRFSAERLKGVDSTLKIQPAKLEDSAVYLCASSLRGQGAALIGSPLHFGNGTRLTVT.

This clonotype was observed a few times. The V and J genes are TRBV20-1 and TRBJ1-4; D not resolved. From germline, CDR1 is DFQATT and CDR2 SNEGSKA (reference sequence). V lost 7 bases and J lost 7, with 19 bases in between. The length of the CDR3 is 14 residues. The CDR3 region has the DNA TGCAGTGTCCAGTGGCCCCAAGGAGGTGAAAAACTGTTTTTT. This codes for CSVQWPQGGEKLFF.

The chain couples TRBV15 to TRBJ2-7; 13 bases match TRBD2. Unmatched junction bases numbered 13, after V lost 3 bases and J lost 5 bases. CDR3 length: 18 amino acids. CDR1 is LNHNV, CDR2 YYDKDF, per germline (reference sequence). The CDR3 coding sequence is TGTGCCACCAGCAGCGGGACTAGCGGGAAAGGTTTGAGGAACGAGCAGTACTTC. Its translation: CATSSGTSGKGLRNEQYF. The full variable domain, rest sourced from reference TRBV15 and TRBJ2-7, is DAMVIQNPRYQVTQFGKPVTLSCSQTLNHNVMYWYQQKSSQAPKLLFHYYDKDFNNEADTPDNFQSRRPNTSFCFLDIRSPGLGDTAMYLCATSSGTSGKGLRNEQYFGPGTRLTVT.

V is TRBV15 and J is TRBJ2-6; D remains ambiguous. The V and J ends lost 1 base and 9 bases respectively, with 7 bases between them. There are 13 residues in the CDR3. CDR1 is LNHNV, CDR2 YYDKDF, per germline (reference sequence). The CDR3 DNA reads TGTGCCACCAGCAGAGTTCCCAGCAACGTCCTGACTTTC. Amino acids: CATSRVPSNVLTF.

This chain links TRBV6-5 with TRBJ1-2; TRBD1 might be the D (6 bases). CDR3 size: 14 residues. Trimming shortened V by 0 bases and J by 4 bases, and 9 bases separated the two germline ends. CDR1 and CDR2 from the germline V gene are MNHEY and SVGAGI. The CDR3: CASSYSGRGYGYTF. The CDR3 DNA is TGTGCCAGCAGTTACTCGGGCAGGGGCTATGGCTACACCTTC.

The chain couples TRBV28 to TRBJ2-1; no firm D call. The germline gives CDR1 MDHEN, CDR2 SYDVKM. The CDR3 is 12 amino acids. V was clipped by 5 bases and J by 12 bases, with 14 bases between them. CDR3 in amino acids: CASSLLTVGQFF. CDR3 sequence (DNA): TGTGCCAGCAGTCTTCTCACCGTAGGGCAGTTCTTC.

This clonotype was observed a handful of times. V gene TRBV7-8 combines with J gene TRBJ2-1; D is possibly TRBD1 (6 bases). The V gene's germline CDR1 is SGHVS and CDR2 FQNEAQ. The CDR3 contains 16 residues. The V end lost 4 bases, the J end lost 7 bases, and 20 bases lay between the germline ends. The CDR3 nucleotides read TGTGCCAGCAGCTCTAGGACAGACTTAGTCGGTAATGAGCAGTTCTTC. This translates into CASSSRTDLVGNEQFF.

Sample share makes this clonotype large. The J gene is TRBJ1-2, the V gene TRBV6-5, with TRBD1 identical over 8 bases. With V trimmed by 4 bases and J by 7 bases, 5 bases remained unmatched. Germline CDR1 reads MNHEY; CDR2 reads SVGAGI. The CDR3 is made up of 13 amino acids. The CDR3 sequence: CASSFQGAVGYTF. The CDR3 DNA reads as TGTGCCAGCAGTTTCCAGGGGGCGGTTGGCTACACCTTC.

This clonotype has just a few counts. The chain carries TRBV19 and TRBJ2-1, with TRBD2 identical over 9 bases. V shed 5 bases, J shed 2 bases, and the junction held 10 bases outside the gene matches. The CDR3 has 17 residues. The V gene's germline CDR1 is LNHDA and CDR2 SQIVND (reference sequence). In DNA, the CDR3 is TGTGCCAGTAGTCCCCCTAGGCGGGGGGGACCCTACAATGAGCAGTTCTTC. Translated, it gives CASSPPRRGGPYNEQFF.

V and J are TRBV14 and TRBJ2-5, with TRBD2 identical over 9 bases. The J segment lost 2 bases and the V segment lost 7 bases, leaving 5 bases of the junction unmatched. CDR1 is SGHDN, CDR2 FVKESK, per germline. The CDR3 totals 14 residues. CDR3 amino acids: CASKGLAGQETQYF. CDR3 nucleotide sequence: TGTGCCAGCAAGGGGCTAGCGGGACAAGAGACCCAGTACTTC.

V is TRBV10-3 and J is TRBJ1-6; D is possibly TRBD1 (5 bases). There are 13 residues in the CDR3. Germline assignment: CDR1 ENHRY and CDR2 SYGVKD. Trimming cost V 6 bases and J 9 bases, with 12 bases left between them. The CDR3 nucleotides read TGTGCCATCAGGGTCGCAGGGAGTTCACCCCTCCACTTT. This translates into CAIRVAGSSPLHF.

V and J are TRBV18 and TRBJ1-1; 10 bases are a match to TRBD1. The germline V gene encodes CDR1 KGHSH and CDR2 LQKENI. Trimming at V came to 5 bases and at J to 1 base, leaving 4 bases not matched to a gene. The CDR3 totals 15 residues. The chain's CDR3 is CASSRDRGSNTEAFF. The CDR3 DNA sequence: TGTGCCAGCTCAAGGGACAGGGGATCGAACACTGAAGCTTTCTTT.

This clonotype was observed a few times. The chain uses TRBV19 and TRBJ1-5; D gene unclear. The CDR3 contains 13 residues. CDR1 and CDR2 (germline): LNHDA, SQIVND (reference sequence). V was shortened by 7 bases and J by 2 bases, with 9 bases between the two germline ends. The CDR3 region has the DNA TGTGCCAGTACTCTCGAGCGCAATCAGCCCCAGCATTTT. The encoded protein is CASTLERNQPQHF. Based on the CDR3 plus reference TRBV19 and TRBJ1-5, the full variable domain is DGGITQSPKYLFRKEGQNVTLSCEQNLNHDAMYWYRQDPGQGLRLIYYSQIVNDFQKGDIAEGYSVSREKKESFPLTVTSAQKNPTAFYLCASTLERNQPQHFGDGTRLSIL.

V gene TRBV27 combines with J gene TRBJ1-3; no clear D gene. This CDR3 region has 15 residues. Germline V gene lookup returns CDR1 MNHEY and CDR2 SMNVEV (reference sequence). Trimming took off 5 bases at V and 4 bases at J, with 15 bases between the two ends. The CDR3 loop reads CASSLRGASGNTIYF. CDR3 nucleotides: TGTGCCAGCAGTCTCCGCGGTGCCTCCGGAAACACCATATATTTT.

This chain's CDR3 is CASSPQGGTFQETQYF. As DNA, the CDR3 is TGCGCCAGCAGCCCACAGGGGGGGACCTTCCAAGAGACCCAGTACTTC. J is TRBJ2-5 and V is TRBV5-1; D is possibly TRBD1 (8 bases). V dropped 4 bases and J dropped 1 base, with 17 bases sitting between them. Germline V lookup: CDR1 SGHRS, CDR2 YFSETQ. The CDR3 length is 16 residues.

This chain joins TRBV10-3 and TRBJ2-5; 9 bases fit TRBD2. This CDR3 has 14 amino acids. J was trimmed by 3 bases and V by 6 bases; bases with no gene match: 5. The V gene's germline CDR1 is ENHRY and CDR2 SYGVKD. In nucleotides, the CDR3 is TGTGCCATCAGAAGGACTAGCGAGAAAGAGACCCAGTACTTC. Encoded protein: CAIRRTSEKETQYF.

V gene TRBV20-1 combines with J gene TRBJ1-4; TRBD1 matches at 9 bases. The CDR3 is 15 residues long. V shed 5 bases, J shed 2 bases, and the junction held 6 bases outside the gene matches. Germline CDR1 is DFQATT and CDR2 is SNEGSKA (reference sequence). CDR3 loop: CSAAEGTGTNEKLFF. The DNA of the CDR3 is TGCAGTGCTGCAGAAGGGACAGGGACTAATGAAAAACTGTTTTTT.

The rearrangement joins TRBV7-2 to TRBJ2-7, with 8 nucleotides matching TRBD2. With 5 bases clipped from V and 7 bases from J, the junction kept 7 bases outside the gene matches. Germline lookup yields CDR1 SGHTA and CDR2 FQGNSA. The CDR3 covers 13 residues. The CDR3 bases are TGTGCCAGCAGCCCCGGGACTAGTAGGGAGCAGTACTTC. It is translated as CASSPGTSREQYF.

The J gene is TRBJ2-3, the V gene TRBV7-3; TRBD2 aligns across 12 bases. The trim removed 5 bases at V and 4 bases at J, leaving 7 bases unmatched. Germline lookup yields CDR1 SGHTA and CDR2 FQGTGA. This CDR3 has 16 residues. As DNA, the CDR3 is TGTGCCAGCAGCAAAAGACTAGCGGGAGTTGCAGATACGCAGTATTTT. Translation: CASSKRLAGVADTQYF.

This sequence joins TRBV2 and TRBJ1-1; D remains ambiguous. CDR1 and CDR2 (germline): SNHLY, FYNNEI. The V end lost 6 bases, the J end lost 8 bases, and 10 bases lay between the germline ends. This CDR3 is 11 amino acids long. CDR3 bases: TGTGCCAGCAGATTAATACCCGAAGCTTTCTTT. Translated: CASRLIPEAFF.